This note documents a single T cell receptor (beta chain) sequence. What it binds is not known. One entry per CDR3 protein results from TCRdb running MiXCR on the reads. The sample has around 770,000 distinct CDR3 sequences, almost 30% seen once. The CDR3 consists of 14 residues. Looked up from germline, CDR1 is MNHNY and CDR2 is SVGAGI (reference sequence). With V trimmed by 2 bases and J by 10 bases, 8 bases remained unmatched. The data were obtained in a study of T cell repertoires in cytomegalovirus infection. V is TRBV6-6 and J is TRBJ1-2, with 9 bases aligning to TRBD1. The TCR sequence derives from a human donor in good health (CMV status not recorded). Some clones in this sample may be carry-over from other donors' samples. The sample was cultured CD8+ T cells from PBMCs, taken from culture after CMV antigen stimulation. The CDR3 loop reads CASSYGGQGPAYTF. For the CDR3, the DNA is TGTGCCAGCAGTTACGGGGGACAGGGACCCGCCTACACCTTC.